The 27 T cell receptor beta chains below come from one sample, sequenced in a study of cytomegalovirus exposure and HLA in healthy donors. Vbeta (60) and Jbeta (13) primers were used in the PCR. This table comes from immunoSEQ multiplex PCR, and its TCRdb copy is limited to in-frame clones, with some not included. The sample comprises 120,000 or so clones, roughly 80% of which are singletons, and around 9.5% rests with the top ten. Sequenced input: PBMCs. These TCRs come from a female donor in good health and CMV-seropositive.

The chain is built from TRBV5-6 and TRBJ1-3; D may be TRBD1 (6 bases). The CDR3 length is 15 residues. Trimming took off 4 bases at V and 0 bases at J, with 11 bases between the two ends. Germline V lookup: CDR1 SGHDT, CDR2 YYEEEE. CDR3 DNA sequence: TGTGCCAGCAGCCTCTACAGGGTCTCTGGAAACACCATATATTTT. Translating it yields CASSLYRVSGNTIYF.

This chain links TRBV11-2 with TRBJ1-6; unclear D gene. V shed 3 bases and J shed 6 bases, with 3 bases lying between them. The germline V gene encodes CDR1 SGHAT and CDR2 FQNNGV. The CDR3 consists of 12 residues. The DNA of the CDR3 is TGTGCCAGCAGCTTCTCTAATTCACCCCTCCACTTT. Its translation is CASSFSNSPLHF.

The chain uses TRBV18 and TRBJ1-1; D gene ambiguous. The CDR3 is made up of 15 amino acids. Per germline, CDR1 KGHSH and CDR2 LQKENI. The V end lost 2 bases, the J end lost 5 bases, and 15 bases lay between the germline ends. DNA for the CDR3: TGTGCCAGCTCACCATCTGGGCCAAGGTCGACTGAAGCTTTCTTT. Amino acid sequence: CASSPSGPRSTEAFF.

The chain joins TRBV29-1 to TRBJ2-3; tentative D call: TRBD2 (7 bases). V was shortened by 4 bases and J by 4 bases, with 15 bases between the two germline ends. The CDR3 covers 14 residues. Germline lookup yields CDR1 SQVTM and CDR2 ANQGSEA. The CDR3: CSVAGGGTADTQYF. CDR3 in DNA: TGCAGCGTTGCTGGGGGGGGCACCGCAGATACGCAGTATTTT.

The chain joins TRBV19 to TRBJ2-7; possible D gene TRBD1, 5 bases. Trimming removed 3 bases from V and 4 bases from J, with 10 bases in between. Germline values: CDR1 LNHDA, CDR2 SQIVND (reference sequence). The CDR3 runs 13 residues. The CDR3 region has the DNA TGTGCCAGTAGTATCGGCAGGGAATACGAGCAGTACTTC. It yields the protein CASSIGREYEQYF.

V and J are TRBV2 and TRBJ1-5; 7 bases match TRBD1. The CDR3 is 16 amino acids. Germline V gene data show CDR1 as SNHLY and CDR2 as FYNNEI. V gave up 4 bases and J gave up 4 bases; unmatched junction bases: 10. CDR3 sequence: CASSVDREKGNQPQHF. Here the CDR3 DNA reads TGTGCCAGCAGTGTAGACAGGGAAAAGGGTAATCAGCCCCAGCATTTT.

This rearrangement joins TRBV30 to TRBJ1-1; D might be TRBD1 (6 bases). Germline CDR1 reads GTSNPN; CDR2 reads SVGIG (reference sequence). V lost 4 bases to trimming and J lost 8 bases, with 14 bases between them. This CDR3 is 12 amino acids long. The CDR3 DNA sequence: TGTGCCTGGAACAGGGTTCCCACCGAAGCTTTCTTT. It is translated as CAWNRVPTEAFF. Full variable domain (rest looked up from reference TRBV30 and TRBJ1-1): SQTIHQWPATLVQPVGSPLSLECTVEGTSNPNLYWYRQAAGRGLQLLFYSVGIGQISSEVPQNLSASRPQDRQFILSSKKLLLSDSGFYLCAWNRVPTEAFFGQGTRLTVV.

This sequence joins TRBV7-2 and TRBJ1-2; D gene unclear. Germline loops: CDR1 SGHTA, CDR2 FQGNSA. The CDR3 contains 14 residues. V was shortened by 4 bases and J by 3 bases, with 12 bases between the two germline ends. The CDR3 DNA reads as TGTGCCAGCAGCTCACACGCTCAAGACTATGGCTACACCTTC. The encoded protein is CASSSHAQDYGYTF. The entire variable domain, with the rest obtained from reference TRBV7-2 and TRBJ1-2, is as follows: GAGVSQSPSNKVTEKGKDVELRCDPISGHTALYWYRQSLGQGLEFLIYFQGNSAPDKSGLPSDRFSAERTGGSVSTLTIQRTQQEDSAVYLCASSSHAQDYGYTFGSGTRLTVV.

The chain uses TRBV6-5 and TRBJ2-7; perhaps TRBD2 as D (5 bases). The CDR3 is 16 residues long. The germline V and J ends were trimmed by 0 bases and 3 bases, with 15 bases remaining between them. Per germline, CDR1 MNHEY and CDR2 SVGAGI. CDR3: CASSYSKVGDIYEQYF. The CDR3 DNA reads TGTGCCAGCAGTTACTCGAAGGTCGGGGATATCTACGAGCAGTACTTC.

The genes are TRBV30 and TRBJ1-5, with TRBD1 matching over 9 bases. CDR3 length: 16 residues. Germline V lookup: CDR1 GTSNPN, CDR2 SVGIG (reference sequence). V was clipped by 2 bases and J by 2 bases; unmatched bases: 7. The CDR3 DNA follows: TGTGCCTGGAGTCTTAAGGACAGGGGTGGCAATCAGCCCCAGCATTTT. It translates to CAWSLKDRGGNQPQHF. The entire variable domain, with the rest obtained from reference TRBV30 and TRBJ1-5, is as follows: SQTIHQWPATLVQPVGSPLSLECTVEGTSNPNLYWYRQAAGRGLQLLFYSVGIGQISSEVPQNLSASRPQDRQFILSSKKLLLSDSGFYLCAWSLKDRGGNQPQHFGDGTRLSIL.

To note about this clone: The sample carries other DNA sequences with the same CDR3. The rearrangement links TRBV18 to TRBJ1-1; D is uncertain. This CDR3 contains 13 residues. Germline V gene lookup returns CDR1 KGHSH and CDR2 LQKENI. V lost 0 bases and J lost 2, with 4 bases in between. Here the CDR3 reads CASSPPGNTEAFF. The DNA for the CDR3 is TGTGCCAGCTCACCACCGGGCAACACTGAAGCTTTCTTT.

The genes are TRBV9 and TRBJ2-7; TRBD1 agrees at 10 bases. CDR3 length equals 13 residues. The germline gives CDR1 SGDLS, CDR2 YYNGEE. V was pared by 0 bases and J by 6 bases, with 0 bases of the junction left unmatched. This CDR3 is CASSVGTGGEQYF. In DNA, the CDR3 is TGTGCCAGCAGCGTAGGGACAGGGGGCGAGCAGTACTTC.

This clone has just one count. The chain has TRBV5-4 and TRBJ1-1; 7 nucleotides match TRBD1. The trim removed 4 bases at V and 1 base at J, leaving 7 bases unmatched. Per germline, CDR1 SGHNT and CDR2 YYREEE (reference sequence). This CDR3 region has 15 residues. This chain's CDR3 is CASSTPGQRNTEAFF. The CDR3 DNA follows: TGTGCCAGCAGCACTCCGGGACAGAGGAACACTGAAGCTTTCTTT.

This clone appeared a few times. V and J are TRBV6-5 and TRBJ2-2, with D maybe TRBD1 (5 bases). With 4 bases removed from V and 5 bases from J, the gap between germline ends came to 17 bases. Germline CDR1 MNHEY, CDR2 SVGAGI. The CDR3 extends over 16 amino acids. The CDR3 DNA is TGTGCCAGCAGTTCTCACCCGGGCCCAGGGACCGGGGAGCTGTTTTTT. It yields the protein CASSSHPGPGTGELFF.

The chain uses TRBV27 and TRBJ2-7; 8 bases match TRBD1. V dropped 3 bases and J dropped 4; count of bases not matched to a gene: 8. The germline V gene encodes CDR1 MNHEY and CDR2 SMNVEV (reference sequence). The CDR3 is 15 amino acids. The DNA for the CDR3 is TGTGCCAGCAGTTTTCGTACAGGGGGATTGTACGAGCAGTACTTC. This gives the protein CASSFRTGGLYEQYF.

This clone was counted a few times. The V and J genes are TRBV6-4 and TRBJ1-4, with 11 positions matching TRBD1. Germline V gene lookup returns CDR1 MRHNA and CDR2 SNTAGT. This CDR3 has 15 residues. Germline trimming cut 4 bases from V and 7 bases from J; bases unmatched to any gene: 5. This CDR3 reads CASSASGTGGEKLFF. In DNA, the CDR3 is TGTGCCAGCAGTGCCTCAGGGACAGGGGGTGAAAAACTGTTTTTT.

A few counts support this clone. This rearrangement joins TRBV28 to TRBJ2-2; maybe TRBD1 (6 bases). Trimming took 4 bases from V and 4 from J, leaving 13 bases between them. Germline CDR1 is MDHEN and CDR2 is SYDVKM. CDR3 length equals 15 residues. In DNA, the CDR3 is TGTGCCAGCAGTTCCGCAGGGGCCGGCACCGGGGAGCTGTTTTTT. It translates to CASSSAGAGTGELFF. Complete variable domain (other parts from reference TRBV28 and TRBJ2-2): DVKVTQSSRYLVKRTGEKVFLECVQDMDHENMFWYRQDPGLGLRLIYFSYDVKMKEKGDIPEGYSVSREKKERFSLILESASTNQTSMYLCASSSAGAGTGELFFGEGSRLTVL.

The rearrangement joins TRBV28 to TRBJ1-5; D perhaps matches TRBD1 (6 bases). The germline gives CDR1 MDHEN, CDR2 SYDVKM. The CDR3 has 15 residues. The germline V and J ends were trimmed by 6 bases and 4 bases, with 16 bases remaining between them. The CDR3 spells CASSRGGPRNQPQHF. CDR3 DNA sequence: TGTGCCAGCAGCAGAGGGGGACCGAGGAATCAGCCCCAGCATTTT.

The chain joins TRBV11-3 to TRBJ2-3; TRBD2 is a possible D gene (6 bases). Between the trimmed V and J ends, which lost 0 bases and 2 bases, there was a span of 15 bases. Germline V gene lookup returns CDR1 SGHNT and CDR2 YENEEA. CDR3 length: 17 residues. CDR3 DNA: TGTGCCAGCAGCTTAGATTCGGGGAGCGGGTTCACAGATACGCAGTATTTT. Encoded protein: CASSLDSGSGFTDTQYF.

The V call is TRBV7-8, the J call TRBJ1-1; maybe TRBD1 (6 bases). CDR3 length: 17 residues. Germline V gene lookup returns CDR1 SGHVS and CDR2 FQNEAQ. V was shortened by 2 bases and J by 5 bases, with 21 bases between the two germline ends. The CDR3 DNA reads as TGTGCCAGCAGCTTAAGGGGGTCCCCTTTAGTTGGTACTGAAGCTTTCTTT. Translation gives CASSLRGSPLVGTEAFF.

This chain connects TRBV29-1 to TRBJ1-1, with D unclear. V lost 7 bases to trimming and J lost 5 bases, with 11 bases between them. Germline V gives CDR1 SQVTM, CDR2 ANQGSEA. The CDR3 totals 11 residues. As DNA, the CDR3 is TGCAGCGCCCGGGGTCTAACTGAAGCTTTCTTT. Translating gives CSARGLTEAFF.

In DNA form, the CDR3 reads TGTGCCAGCAGTTACTCGTGGGACAGTCCCGGGGAGCTGTTTTTT. Translated, it gives CASSYSWDSPGELFF. J is TRBJ2-2 and V is TRBV6-5; 7 positions match TRBD1. This CDR3 has 15 residues. Unmatched junction bases numbered 4, after V lost 0 bases and J lost 6 bases. Germline V gene sequence: CDR1 MNHEY, CDR2 SVGAGI.

The chain is built from TRBV19 and TRBJ1-5, with D possibly matching TRBD1 (6 bases). CDR3 length equals 13 residues. Trimming removed 5 bases from V and 8 bases from J, with 13 bases in between. Germline V gene sequence: CDR1 LNHDA, CDR2 SQIVND (reference sequence). CDR3 sequence reads: CASSSGQFEPQHF. The CDR3 bases are TGTGCCAGTAGTTCCGGACAGTTTGAGCCCCAGCATTTT.

The chain recombines TRBV27 with TRBJ1-5, with D perhaps TRBD1 (6 bases). This CDR3 has 14 amino acids. Germline-derived CDR1 and CDR2 are MNHEY and SMNVEV (reference sequence). V gave up 6 bases and J gave up 3 bases, with 12 bases separating them. CDR3 sequence reads: CASSERGYNQPQHF. The DNA of the CDR3 is TGTGCCAGCAGCGAAAGGGGGTACAATCAGCCCCAGCATTTT.

The chain has TRBV5-1 and TRBJ1-3; D is uncertain. The CDR3 extends over 14 amino acids. V was cut by 4 bases and J by 3 bases, with 11 bases left in between. Per germline, CDR1 SGHRS and CDR2 YFSETQ. The CDR3 protein is CASSPGGVGNTIYF. CDR3 DNA sequence: TGCGCCAGCAGCCCCGGAGGCGTTGGAAACACCATATATTTT.

This clone came up once. The chain links TRBV7-9 to TRBJ2-3; 7 nucleotides agree with TRBD1. V shed 5 bases, J shed 2 bases, and the junction held 7 bases outside the gene matches. The CDR3 sequence is 15 residues long. CDR1 SEHNR and CDR2 FQNEAQ come from the germline V gene (reference sequence). The CDR3 here is CASSRTGVLTDTQYF. CDR3 sequence (DNA): TGTGCCAGCAGCCGCACAGGGGTCCTCACAGATACGCAGTATTTT.

The chain carries TRBV11-3 and TRBJ2-2, with TRBD2 matching 8 bases. Looked up from germline, CDR1 is SGHNT and CDR2 is YENEEA. The CDR3 spans 15 residues. Trimming at V came to 1 base and at J to 6 bases, leaving 4 bases not matched to a gene. The CDR3 bases are TGTGCCAGCAGCTTAGTAGCGGGGTATGCCGGGGAGCTGTTTTTT. This sequence encodes CASSLVAGYAGELFF.